The 10 T cell receptor beta chains below come from one sample, sequenced in a study of shared clonotypes between healthy human individuals. Produced via immunoSEQ multiplex PCR; TCRdb's table is partial and in-frame only. The sample lists hundreds of thousands of clones, 73% occurring once. Sequenced: memory CD4+ T cells sorted from blood. The subset is: CD45RA-negative fraction. The receptors were sampled from a woman between 25 and 40 years old in good health.

This clone was observed a handful of times. The chain recombines TRBV15 with TRBJ1-4; D is perhaps TRBD1 (5 bases). Germline V gene sequence: CDR1 LNHNV, CDR2 YYDKDF (reference sequence). The CDR3 spans 15 residues. Trimming removed 3 bases from V and 7 bases from J, with 15 bases in between. The CDR3 reads CATSRGKGSGEKLFF. The CDR3 nucleotides are TGTGCCACCAGCAGGGGGAAGGGGTCGGGTGAAAAACTGTTTTTT. The variable domain in full, with the rest retrieved from reference TRBV15 and TRBJ1-4, is DAMVIQNPRYQVTQFGKPVTLSCSQTLNHNVMYWYQQKSSQAPKLLFHYYDKDFNNEADTPDNFQSRRPNTSFCFLDIRSPGLGDTAMYLCATSRGKGSGEKLFFGSGTQLSVL.

The chain uses TRBV18 and TRBJ2-5; 12 bases align to TRBD1. CDR1 is KGHSH and CDR2 is LQKENI in the germline V gene. This CDR3 comprises 18 residues. Trimming removed 3 bases from V and 5 bases from J; junction bases left unmatched: 13. The CDR3 DNA reads as TGTGCCAGCTCACCGGGACTCCGGGGGACAGGGGGCGCCGAGACCCAGTACTTC. It codes for CASSPGLRGTGGAETQYF.

The V and J genes are TRBV5-8 and TRBJ1-3; 8 bases are shared with TRBD1. The length of the CDR3 is 16 residues. V was clipped by 0 bases and J by 0 bases; unmatched bases: 2. The germline V gene encodes CDR1 SGHTS and CDR2 YDEGEE. The CDR3 DNA is TGTGCCAGCAGCTTGGGGACAGGGTACTCTGGAAACACCATATATTTT. This encodes CASSLGTGYSGNTIYF.

The chain joins TRBV18 to TRBJ2-7; D unresolved. CDR1 and CDR2 from the germline V gene are KGHSH and LQKENI. This CDR3 has 14 residues. Trimming removed 3 bases from V and 0 bases from J, with 9 bases in between. CDR3 sequence reads: CASSPSANSYEQYF. DNA of the CDR3: TGTGCCAGCTCACCTTCGGCCAACTCCTACGAGCAGTACTTC.

This sequence joins TRBV11-3 and TRBJ2-5; no clear D. The germline V gene encodes CDR1 SGHNT and CDR2 YENEEA. The CDR3 length is 15 residues. Trimming stripped 5 bases from V and 3 bases from J, with 16 bases between. The chain's CDR3 is CASSPPRTPEETQYF. CDR3 bases: TGTGCCAGCAGCCCCCCACGGACGCCGGAAGAGACCCAGTACTTC.

This clone was counted a single time. V usage is TRBV27 and J usage is TRBJ2-7; tentatively, D is TRBD1 or TRBD2 (5 bases each). CDR3 length: 16 residues. V lost 4 bases and J lost 0, with 16 bases in between. Germline-derived CDR1 and CDR2 are MNHEY and SMNVEV (reference sequence). CDR3 loop: CASSSFYWGSSYEQYF. CDR3 sequence (DNA): TGTGCCAGCAGTTCCTTTTATTGGGGGAGCTCCTACGAGCAGTACTTC.

This clone showed up just a few times. The chain combines TRBV5-1 with TRBJ2-7; 10 nucleotides align to TRBD2. With 0 bases clipped from V and 0 bases from J, the junction kept 6 bases outside the gene matches. CDR1 SGHRS and CDR2 YFSETQ come from the germline V gene. The CDR3 covers 17 residues. The CDR3 coding sequence is TGCGCCAGCAGCTTGGTGGCTAGCGGGAGTGTCTCCTACGAGCAGTACTTC. This codes for CASSLVASGSVSYEQYF.

The CDR3 sequence is CASSEGLAGYNEQFF. The CDR3 nucleotides are TGCGCCAGCAGCGAGGGACTAGCGGGATACAATGAGCAGTTCTTC. The rearrangement uses TRBV5-1 and TRBJ2-1; 13 nucleotides agree with TRBD2. The trim removed 4 bases at V and 4 bases at J, leaving 2 bases unmatched. Germline CDR1 SGHRS, CDR2 YFSETQ. The CDR3 loop spans 15 amino acids. Supplemented by reference TRBV5-1 and TRBJ2-1, the full variable domain reads KAGVTQTPRYLIKTRGQQVTLSCSPISGHRSVSWYQQTPGQGLQFLFEYFSETQRNKGNFPGRFSGRQFSNSRSEMNVSTLELGDSALYLCASSEGLAGYNEQFFGPGTRLTVL.

The rearrangement uses TRBV5-1 and TRBJ1-2; 10 nucleotides align to TRBD1. In germline, CDR1 is SGHRS, CDR2 YFSETQ. The CDR3 sequence is 14 residues long. Trimming cost V 4 bases and J 8 bases; bases outside gene matches: 8. The CDR3 is CASSVGTGDLGYTF. The CDR3 nucleotides are TGCGCCAGCAGCGTCGGGACAGGGGATTTGGGCTACACCTTC.

Note on this clone: Within the sample, other DNA sequences also encode this same CDR3. The V and J genes are TRBV27 and TRBJ1-2, with D unresolved. Germline V gene sequence: CDR1 MNHEY, CDR2 SMNVEV (reference sequence). The CDR3 runs 11 residues. V was shortened by 4 bases and J by 4 bases, with 4 bases between the two germline ends. The CDR3 region is CASSSGYGYTF. The CDR3 DNA follows: TGTGCCAGCAGTTCGGGCTATGGCTACACCTTC.